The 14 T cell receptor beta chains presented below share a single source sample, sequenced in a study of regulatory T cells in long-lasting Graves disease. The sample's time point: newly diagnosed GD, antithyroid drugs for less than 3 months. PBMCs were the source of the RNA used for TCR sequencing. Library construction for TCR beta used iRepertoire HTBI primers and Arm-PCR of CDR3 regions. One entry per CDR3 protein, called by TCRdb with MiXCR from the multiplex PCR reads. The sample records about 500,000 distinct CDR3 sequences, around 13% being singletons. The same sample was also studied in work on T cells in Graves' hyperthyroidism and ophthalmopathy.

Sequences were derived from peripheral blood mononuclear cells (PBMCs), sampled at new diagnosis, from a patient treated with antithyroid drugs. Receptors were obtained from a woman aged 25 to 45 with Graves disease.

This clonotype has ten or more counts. CDR3 nucleotide sequence: TGTGCCAGCAGCCAAGGCAGAGAAGCTTTCTTT. Its protein product is CASSQGREAFF. This rearrangement joins TRBV3-1 to TRBJ1-1; D call uncertain. CDR1 and CDR2 (germline): LGHDT, YNNKEL (reference sequence). This CDR3 is built from 11 residues. The ends were cut back, 1 base at V and 8 bases at J, with 5 bases in the middle.

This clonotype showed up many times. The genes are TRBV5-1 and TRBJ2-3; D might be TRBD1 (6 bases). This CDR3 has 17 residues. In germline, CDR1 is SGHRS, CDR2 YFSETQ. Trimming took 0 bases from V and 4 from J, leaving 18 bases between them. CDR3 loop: CASSLDPPGVRPDTQYF. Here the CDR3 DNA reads TGCGCCAGCAGCTTGGATCCTCCAGGGGTCCGCCCAGATACGCAGTATTTT.

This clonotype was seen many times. DNA of the CDR3: TGTGCCAGTAGTATAGGAGGGCAAGAGACCCAGTACTTC. Protein product: CASSIGGQETQYF. The V call is TRBV19, the J call TRBJ2-5; maybe TRBD2 (5 bases). The V gene lost 1 base and the J gene lost 2 bases, with 5 bases spanning the gap. This CDR3 has 13 residues. The germline gives CDR1 LNHDA, CDR2 SQIVND (reference sequence).

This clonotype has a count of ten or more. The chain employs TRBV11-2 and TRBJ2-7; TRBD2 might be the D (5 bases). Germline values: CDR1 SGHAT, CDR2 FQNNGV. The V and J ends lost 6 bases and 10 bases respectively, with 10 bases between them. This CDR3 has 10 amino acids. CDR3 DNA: TGTGCCAGCAGTAGCGCCTCACAGTACTTC. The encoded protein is CASSSASQYF.

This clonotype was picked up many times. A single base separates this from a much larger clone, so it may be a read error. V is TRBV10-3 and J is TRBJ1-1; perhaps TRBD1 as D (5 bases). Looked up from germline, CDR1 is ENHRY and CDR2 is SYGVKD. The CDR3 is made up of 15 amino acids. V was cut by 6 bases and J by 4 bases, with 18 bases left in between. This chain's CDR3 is CAIRGRGVVATEAFF. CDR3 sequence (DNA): TGTGCCATCAGGGGACGGGGGGTTGTGGCCACTGAAGCTTTCTTT.

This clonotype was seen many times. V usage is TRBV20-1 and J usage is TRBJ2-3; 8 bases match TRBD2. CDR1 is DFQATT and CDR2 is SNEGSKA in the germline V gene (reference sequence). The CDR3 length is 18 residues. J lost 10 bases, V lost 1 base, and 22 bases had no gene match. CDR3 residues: CSARVPRNSSGRITAQYF. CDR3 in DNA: TGCAGTGCTAGAGTGCCCCGGAATTCGAGCGGGAGAATCACCGCGCAGTATTTT.

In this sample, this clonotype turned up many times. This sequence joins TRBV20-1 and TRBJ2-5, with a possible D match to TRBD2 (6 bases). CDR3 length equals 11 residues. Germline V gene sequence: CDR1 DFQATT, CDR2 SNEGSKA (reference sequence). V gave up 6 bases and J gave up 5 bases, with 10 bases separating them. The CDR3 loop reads CSAKGRETQYF. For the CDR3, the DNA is TGCAGTGCAAAGGGGAGGGAGACCCAGTACTTC.

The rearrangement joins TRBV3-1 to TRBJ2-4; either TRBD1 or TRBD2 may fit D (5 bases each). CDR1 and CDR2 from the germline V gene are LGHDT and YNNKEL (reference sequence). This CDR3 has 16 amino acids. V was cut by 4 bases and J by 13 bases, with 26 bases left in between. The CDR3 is CASSRGKGPAPTPQYF. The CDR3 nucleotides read TGTGCCAGCAGCCGAGGGAAGGGACCAGCTCCTACGCCCCAGTACTTC.

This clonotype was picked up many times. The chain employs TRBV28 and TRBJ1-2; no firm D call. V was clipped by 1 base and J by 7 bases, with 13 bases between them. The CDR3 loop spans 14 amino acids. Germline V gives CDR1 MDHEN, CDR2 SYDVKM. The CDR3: CASSLLNPARGYTF. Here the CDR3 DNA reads TGTGCCAGCAGTTTATTAAACCCTGCTCGTGGCTACACCTTC.

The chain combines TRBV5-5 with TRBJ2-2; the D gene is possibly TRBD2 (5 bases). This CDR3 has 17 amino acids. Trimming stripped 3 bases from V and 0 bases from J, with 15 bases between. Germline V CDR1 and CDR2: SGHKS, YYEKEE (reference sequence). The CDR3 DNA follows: TGTGCCAGCAGCTCGGGATACCGCTGGGCGAACACCGGGGAGCTGTTTTTT. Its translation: CASSSGYRWANTGELFF.

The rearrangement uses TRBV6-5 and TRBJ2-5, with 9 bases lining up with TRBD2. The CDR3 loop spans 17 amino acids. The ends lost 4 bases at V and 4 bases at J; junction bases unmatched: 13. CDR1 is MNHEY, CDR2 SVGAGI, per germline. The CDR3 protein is CASSSRVTSGLLETQYF. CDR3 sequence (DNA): TGTGCCAGCAGTTCCAGGGTTACTAGCGGGCTACTAGAGACCCAGTACTTC.

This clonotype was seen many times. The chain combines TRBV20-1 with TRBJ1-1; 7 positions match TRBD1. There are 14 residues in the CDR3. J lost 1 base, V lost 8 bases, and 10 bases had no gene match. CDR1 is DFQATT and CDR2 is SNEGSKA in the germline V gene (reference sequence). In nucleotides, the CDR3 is TGCAGTTTGAGAAATCAGGGGGGGAACACTGAAGCTTTCTTT. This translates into CSLRNQGGNTEAFF.

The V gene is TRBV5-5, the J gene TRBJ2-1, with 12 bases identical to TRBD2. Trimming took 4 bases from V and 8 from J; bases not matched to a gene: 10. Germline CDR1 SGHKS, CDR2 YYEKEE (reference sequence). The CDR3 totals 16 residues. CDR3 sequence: CASSQRLAGVAYEQFF. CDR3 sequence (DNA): TGTGCCAGCAGCCAACGACTAGCGGGAGTGGCATATGAGCAGTTCTTC.

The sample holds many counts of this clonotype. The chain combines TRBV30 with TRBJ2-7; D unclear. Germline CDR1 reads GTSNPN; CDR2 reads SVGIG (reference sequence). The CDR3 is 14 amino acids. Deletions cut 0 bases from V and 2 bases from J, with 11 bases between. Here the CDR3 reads CAWSVTPTTYEQYF. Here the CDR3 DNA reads TGTGCCTGGAGTGTGACACCCACAACCTACGAGCAGTACTTC.